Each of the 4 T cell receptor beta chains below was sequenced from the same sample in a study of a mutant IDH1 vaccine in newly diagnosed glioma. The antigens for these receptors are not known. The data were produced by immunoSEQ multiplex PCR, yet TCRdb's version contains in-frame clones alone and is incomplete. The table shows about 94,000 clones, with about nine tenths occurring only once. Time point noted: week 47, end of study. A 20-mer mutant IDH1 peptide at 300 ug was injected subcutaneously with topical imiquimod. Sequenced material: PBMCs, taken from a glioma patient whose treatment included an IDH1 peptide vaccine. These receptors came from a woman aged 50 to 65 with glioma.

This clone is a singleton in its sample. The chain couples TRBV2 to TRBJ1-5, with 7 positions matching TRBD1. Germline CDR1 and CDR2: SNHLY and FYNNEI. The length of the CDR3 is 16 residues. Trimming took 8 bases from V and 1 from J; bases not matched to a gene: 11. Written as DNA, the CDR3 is TGTGCCAGCGGGGCCCCAGGCAGGGGGAGCAATCAGCCCCAGCATTTT. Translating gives CASGAPGRGSNQPQHF.

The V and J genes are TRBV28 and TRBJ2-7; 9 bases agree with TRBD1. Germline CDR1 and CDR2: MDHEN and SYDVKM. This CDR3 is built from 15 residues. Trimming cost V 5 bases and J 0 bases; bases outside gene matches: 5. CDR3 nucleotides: TGTGCCAGCAGTCCGGAGGGACAGGGCTCCTACGAGCAGTACTTC. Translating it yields CASSPEGQGSYEQYF.

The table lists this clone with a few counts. The DNA for the CDR3 is TGCAGCGTTGGGGGACAGGCCTTTGGAAACACCATATATTTT. Protein sequence: CSVGGQAFGNTIYF. The gene calls are TRBV29-1 and TRBJ1-3, with 8 bases identical to TRBD1. The trim removed 4 bases at V and 3 bases at J, leaving 5 bases unmatched. The CDR3 extends over 14 amino acids. Germline V CDR1 and CDR2: SQVTM, ANQGSEA.

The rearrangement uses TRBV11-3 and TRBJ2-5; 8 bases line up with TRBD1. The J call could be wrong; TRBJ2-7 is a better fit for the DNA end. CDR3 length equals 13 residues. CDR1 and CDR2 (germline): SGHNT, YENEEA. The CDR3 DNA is TGTGCCAGCAGCACCGGGACAGGTGGCGAGCAGTACTTC. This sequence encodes CASSTGTGGEQYF.